This TCR beta chain comes out of a study of T-cell memory formation after mild COVID-19. Overall study context: TCR clusters mostly belonged to single donors.

TCRdb fed the 5' RACE reads into MiXCR, producing one record per CDR3 protein. The sample lists hundreds of thousands of distinct CDR3 sequences, roughly 18% occurring once. Turning to this clonotype: Its target is not known.

Regarding the study as a whole: There was no confirmation that second-wave clones peaking on day 37 were SARS-CoV-2 specific. The main location of contracting CD4+ clones was CM and EM, and that of contracting CD8+ clones was EMRA.

After removal of 1 base from V and 5 bases from J, the junction contained 5 bases not matched to a gene. The CDR3 runs to 14 residues. CDR1 is SGHTS, CDR2 YDEGEE, per germline. Material: PBMCs or a T cell subset sorted from them (not recorded which). The V call is TRBV5-8, the J call TRBJ2-7; 8 positions match TRBD1. The clonotype comes from an adult woman who had mild COVID-19 (a few samples of this study predate the infection). Cell type and time point are not known. In DNA form, the CDR3 reads TGTGCCAGCAGCTTGCGGACAGGGATCGACGAGCAGTACTTC. Amino acids: CASSLRTGIDEQYF.